Below, 24 T cell receptor beta chains from the same sample are listed, as sequenced in a study of T-cell memory formation after mild COVID-19. MiXCR was run by TCRdb on the 5' RACE reads, yielding one entry per CDR3 protein. Among about 600,000 distinct CDR3 sequences listed, roughly 20% were seen once. The sequenced sample was PBMCs or a T cell subset sorted from them (not recorded which). The receptor source for this set is an adult woman who had mild COVID-19 (a few samples of this study predate the infection). Cell type and time point are not known.

In nucleotides, the CDR3 is TGTGCCAGCAGTGAAAAACAGGATCCCTACGAGCAGTACTTC. The encoded protein is CASSEKQDPYEQYF. The chain has TRBV25-1 and TRBJ2-7; D is perhaps TRBD1 (5 bases). CDR3 length: 14 residues. V was clipped by 2 bases and J by 2 bases, with 10 bases between them. Germline CDR1 reads MGHDK; CDR2 reads SYGVNS.

This clonotype was counted only a few times. The chain has TRBV29-1 and TRBJ1-1, with TRBD1 identical over 7 bases. The V gene's germline CDR1 is SQVTM and CDR2 ANQGSEA. V was pared by 6 bases and J by 8 bases, with 6 bases of the junction left unmatched. CDR3 length equals 11 residues. CDR3: CSVNRGGEAFF. The CDR3 region has the DNA TGCAGCGTAAACAGGGGAGGGGAAGCTTTCTTT.

V usage is TRBV4-1 and J usage is TRBJ1-2, with D maybe TRBD1 (5 bases). The CDR3 spans 14 residues. V lost 7 bases and J 8 bases, leaving 20 bases between the germline ends. CDR1 is MGHRA and CDR2 is YSYEKL in the germline V gene. CDR3 DNA sequence: TGCGCCAGCACTATGCCCGGGACCAGAAGGGGCTACACCTTC. This sequence encodes CASTMPGTRRGYTF.

The chain couples TRBV12-3 or TRBV12-4 to TRBJ1-1; 8 positions match TRBD1. Trimming removed 6 bases from V and 5 bases from J; junction bases left unmatched: 11. The CDR3 spans 15 residues. In DNA, the CDR3 is TGTGCCAGCAGCCGGGACGGACAGGGCGTAACTGAAGCTTTCTTT. The encoded protein is CASSRDGQGVTEAFF.

The chain links TRBV28 to TRBJ1-5; D remains unclear. Germline assignment: CDR1 MDHEN and CDR2 SYDVKM. The CDR3 contains 15 residues. V lost 5 bases to trimming and J lost 2 bases, with 13 bases between them. CDR3 sequence (DNA): TGTGCCAGCAGTGCTCGGGGTTTAGGCAATCAGCCCCAGCATTTT. Residues: CASSARGLGNQPQHF.

The CDR3 is CASSRNTGNNSPLHF. As DNA, the CDR3 is TGTGCCAGCAGTAGAAACACAGGAAACAATTCACCCCTCCACTTT. J is TRBJ1-6 and V is TRBV7-6; TRBD1 is a possible D gene (5 bases). The length of the CDR3 is 15 residues. Trimming took 6 bases from V and 7 from J, leaving 16 bases between them. Germline assignment: CDR1 SGHVS and CDR2 FNYEAQ.

This clonotype was picked up a small number of times. The chain has TRBV13 and TRBJ1-3; the D is unclear. Germline assignment: CDR1 PRHDT and CDR2 FYEKMQ (reference sequence). CDR3 length: 13 residues. V was clipped by 8 bases and J by 3 bases, with 11 bases between them. The CDR3 DNA reads TGTGCCAGCGCCTGGCAGTTTGGAAACACCATATATTTT. The encoded protein is CASAWQFGNTIYF.

Only a few counts were recorded for this clonotype. The V gene is TRBV27, the J gene TRBJ2-3, with D perhaps TRBD1 or TRBD2 (5 bases each). The germline gives CDR1 MNHEY, CDR2 SMNVEV (reference sequence). This CDR3 spans 10 amino acids. V lost 10 bases and J 14 bases, leaving 16 bases between the germline ends. The CDR3 nucleotides are TGTGCCACCCCGGGACCACCGTGGTATTTT. Protein product: CATPGPPWYF.

This clonotype was detected only a few times. The chain carries TRBV7-6 and TRBJ1-1, with TRBD1 matching 7 bases. V trimming: 0 bases; J trimming: 1 base; junction bases outside the gene matches: 8. Germline V gene sequence: CDR1 SGHVS, CDR2 FNYEAQ. The CDR3 covers 17 residues. The CDR3 sequence: CASSLAGSDRRNTEAFF. For the CDR3, the DNA is TGTGCCAGCAGCTTAGCTGGTTCGGACAGGAGGAACACTGAAGCTTTCTTT.

This clonotype was seen only a few times. This chain uses TRBV19 with TRBJ1-1; no definite D call. The CDR3 has 13 residues. Germline V CDR1 and CDR2: LNHDA, SQIVND (reference sequence). V was shortened by 6 bases and J by 5 bases, with 13 bases between the two germline ends. The CDR3 is CASSGDLRTEAFF. The CDR3, as DNA: TGTGCCAGTAGCGGGGATCTGAGGACTGAAGCTTTCTTT. Together with reference TRBV19 and TRBJ1-1, the CDR3 gives the full variable domain: DGGITQSPKYLFRKEGQNVTLSCEQNLNHDAMYWYRQDPGQGLRLIYYSQIVNDFQKGDIAEGYSVSREKKESFPLTVTSAQKNPTAFYLCASSGDLRTEAFFGQGTRLTVV.

This clonotype has more than one count but fewer than ten. This rearrangement joins TRBV3-1 to TRBJ2-1; TRBD2 matches 8 bases. The germline V gene encodes CDR1 LGHDT and CDR2 YNNKEL (reference sequence). The trim removed 4 bases at V and 7 bases at J, leaving 9 bases unmatched. CDR3 length: 15 amino acids. The CDR3: CASSPSAGAQNEQFF. Here the CDR3 DNA reads TGTGCCAGCAGCCCCTCAGCGGGGGCCCAGAATGAGCAGTTCTTC.

This rearrangement joins TRBV27 to TRBJ2-7, with 9 bases aligning to TRBD1. CDR3 length equals 16 residues. The germline V gene has CDR1 MNHEY and CDR2 SMNVEV (reference sequence). V gave up 3 bases and J gave up 3 bases; unmatched junction bases: 9. CDR3 sequence (DNA): TGTGCCAGCAGTTTCCCCGGGACAGGGAGAGACTACGAGCAGTACTTC. Its translation: CASSFPGTGRDYEQYF.

The chain joins TRBV6-2 or TRBV6-3 to TRBJ2-6, with 9 nucleotides matching TRBD1. This CDR3 is built from 18 residues. From germline, CDR1 is MNHEY and CDR2 SVGEGT. V lost 9 bases, J lost 5 bases, and 17 bases stayed unmatched. CDR3 sequence: CASSSPWTGDAWANVLTF. CDR3 nucleotide sequence: TGTGCCAGTTCCTCCCCTTGGACAGGGGATGCCTGGGCCAACGTCCTGACTTTC.

The chain combines TRBV27 with TRBJ2-3; TRBD1 matches at 10 bases. Germline loops: CDR1 MNHEY, CDR2 SMNVEV (reference sequence). The CDR3 is 15 amino acids. V gave up 5 bases and J gave up 2 bases; unmatched junction bases: 4. The CDR3 loop is CASSPDRGHTDTQYF. Here the CDR3 DNA reads TGTGCCAGCAGTCCTGACAGGGGGCACACAGATACGCAGTATTTT.

This chain joins TRBV7-9 and TRBJ2-3; D may be TRBD2 (5 bases). Germline V lookup: CDR1 SEHNR, CDR2 FQNEAQ (reference sequence). The CDR3 covers 15 residues. With 5 bases removed from V and 5 bases from J, the gap between germline ends came to 17 bases. The CDR3 sequence is CASSPSGFRGDTQYF. The CDR3, as DNA: TGTGCCAGCAGCCCTAGTGGTTTTCGGGGAGATACGCAGTATTTT.

The chain carries TRBV12-3 or TRBV12-4 and TRBJ1-5; TRBD1 matches at 7 bases. This CDR3 contains 16 residues. Losses at the gene ends were 7 bases for V and 3 bases for J; bases not matched to a gene: 12. CDR3 in amino acids: CASTSEWDSLNQPQHF. DNA of the CDR3: TGTGCCAGCACCAGCGAGTGGGACAGCCTCAATCAGCCCCAGCATTTT.

The CDR3 region has the DNA TGTGCCAGCAGCCACAGGAGTTACTACGAGCAGTACTTC. Translating gives CASSHRSYYEQYF. The chain has TRBV27 and TRBJ2-7; TRBD1 is a possible D gene (5 bases). The germline V gene has CDR1 MNHEY and CDR2 SMNVEV (reference sequence). Trimming took 6 bases from V and 3 from J, leaving 12 bases between them. CDR3 length: 13 residues.

This clonotype was picked up one time. The junction differs from germline at one of its ends, possibly a read error. The V call is TRBV29-1, the J call TRBJ2-1, with D tentatively TRBD2 (6 bases). The CDR3 length is 14 residues. Germline values: CDR1 SQVTM, CDR2 ANQGSEA. This CDR3 reads CSVVWEVDYNEKFF. The CDR3 DNA sequence: TGCAGCGTTGTATGGGAGGTCGACTACAATGAGAAGTTCTTC.

CDR3 sequence: CASSLGLAPPTNEQFF. The CDR3 coding sequence is TGCGCCAGCAGCTTGGGCCTAGCTCCCCCTACAAATGAGCAGTTCTTC. The V and J genes are TRBV5-1 and TRBJ2-1; possible D gene TRBD2, 5 bases. This CDR3 has 16 residues. Germline loops: CDR1 SGHRS, CDR2 YFSETQ. Trimming took 0 bases from V and 7 from J, leaving 17 bases between them.

The chain uses TRBV18 and TRBJ2-7; D gene ambiguous. With 6 bases removed from V and 5 bases from J, the gap between germline ends came to 17 bases. The CDR3 covers 14 residues. Germline assignment: CDR1 KGHSH and CDR2 LQKENI. CDR3 region: CASSPIYVSDEQYF. The CDR3 bases are TGTGCCAGCTCGCCAATCTACGTAAGCGACGAGCAGTACTTC.

The table lists this clonotype with many counts. The genes are TRBV20-1 and TRBJ1-1; no definite D call. This CDR3 is 13 amino acids long. V was clipped by 5 bases and J by 0 bases, with 10 bases between them. The germline V gene has CDR1 DFQATT and CDR2 SNEGSKA (reference sequence). The CDR3 loop is CSAPKGLNTEAFF. As DNA, the CDR3 is TGCAGTGCTCCAAAGGGCCTGAACACTGAAGCTTTCTTT.

CDR3 nucleotide sequence: TGTGCCAGTAAGGACAGTTCGGATAATTCACCCCTCCACTTT. Encoded protein: CASKDSSDNSPLHF. J is TRBJ1-6 and V is TRBV25-1; TRBD1 is a possible D gene (6 bases). The CDR3 consists of 14 residues. The germline gives CDR1 MGHDK, CDR2 SYGVNS. V was clipped by 9 bases and J by 5 bases, with 14 bases between them.

The V call is TRBV6-2 or TRBV6-3, the J call TRBJ2-5; maybe TRBD2 (5 bases). The germline V gene encodes CDR1 MNHEY and CDR2 SVGEGT. V was trimmed by 5 bases and J by 2 bases, leaving 18 bases between them. This CDR3 region has 16 residues. CDR3 coding DNA: TGTGCCAGCAGTCTTGCCTCGGGGTGGGGTCAAGAGACCCAGTACTTC. Protein sequence: CASSLASGWGQETQYF.

This clonotype was counted ten times or more. The V and J genes are TRBV5-1 and TRBJ2-1, with TRBD1 matching 7 bases. Germline loops: CDR1 SGHRS, CDR2 YFSETQ. This CDR3 comprises 12 residues. V lost 9 bases to trimming and J lost 4 bases; unmatched junction nucleotides: 4. CDR3 in amino acids: CATRDSYNEQFF. The CDR3, as DNA: TGCGCCACCAGGGACAGTTACAATGAGCAGTTCTTC.